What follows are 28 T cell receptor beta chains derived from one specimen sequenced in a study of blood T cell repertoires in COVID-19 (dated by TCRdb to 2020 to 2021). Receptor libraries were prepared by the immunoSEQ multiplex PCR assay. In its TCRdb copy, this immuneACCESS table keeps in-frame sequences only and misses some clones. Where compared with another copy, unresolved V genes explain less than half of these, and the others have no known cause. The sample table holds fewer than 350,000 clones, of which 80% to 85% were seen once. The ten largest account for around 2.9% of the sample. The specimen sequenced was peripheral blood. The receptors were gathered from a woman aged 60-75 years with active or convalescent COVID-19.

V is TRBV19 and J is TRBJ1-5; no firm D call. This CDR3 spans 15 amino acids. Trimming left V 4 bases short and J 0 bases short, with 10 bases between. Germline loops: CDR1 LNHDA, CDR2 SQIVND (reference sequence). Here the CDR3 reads CASSTRGYSNQPQHF. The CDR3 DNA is TGTGCCAGTAGTACGCGGGGTTATAGCAATCAGCCCCAGCATTTT.

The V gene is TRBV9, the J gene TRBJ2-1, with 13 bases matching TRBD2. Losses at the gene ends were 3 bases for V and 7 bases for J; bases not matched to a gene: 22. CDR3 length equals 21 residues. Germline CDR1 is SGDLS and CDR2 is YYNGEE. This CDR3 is CASSAPGPGRRLAGGENEQFF. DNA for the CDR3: TGTGCCAGCAGCGCTCCGGGCCCCGGACGGAGACTAGCGGGGGGCGAGAATGAGCAGTTCTTC.

This CDR3 is CASSPDRGGYGYTF. In DNA, the CDR3 is TGTGCCAGCTCACCCGACAGGGGTGGCTATGGCTACACCTTC. V usage is TRBV18 and J usage is TRBJ1-2; 8 bases fit TRBD1. This CDR3 contains 14 residues. Germline CDR1 is KGHSH and CDR2 is LQKENI. V lost 3 bases and J lost 4; bases outside the gene matches: 4.

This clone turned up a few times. CDR3 coding DNA: TGTGCCAGCAGTTATTCAGGGGCGGGTAGCAATCAGCCCCAGCATTTT. Translating it yields CASSYSGAGSNQPQHF. The V gene is TRBV6-2 or TRBV6-3, the J gene TRBJ1-5; D is perhaps TRBD1 (6 bases). CDR3 length: 16 residues. The ends were cut back, 3 bases at V and 0 bases at J, with 12 bases in the middle. Germline-derived CDR1 and CDR2 are MNHEY and SVGEGT.

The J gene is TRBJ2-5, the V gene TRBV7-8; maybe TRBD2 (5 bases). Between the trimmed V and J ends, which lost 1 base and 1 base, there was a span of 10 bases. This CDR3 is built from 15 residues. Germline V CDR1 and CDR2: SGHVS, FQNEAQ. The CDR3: CASSLVRVSQETQYF. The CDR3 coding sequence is TGTGCCAGCAGCTTAGTGAGGGTCAGCCAAGAGACCCAGTACTTC. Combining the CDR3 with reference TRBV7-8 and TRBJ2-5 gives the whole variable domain GAGVSQSPRYKVAKRGQDVALRCDPISGHVSLFWYQQALGQGPEFLTYFQNEAQLDKSGLPSDRFFAERPEGSVSTLKIQRTQQEDSAVYLCASSLVRVSQETQYFGPGTRLLVL.

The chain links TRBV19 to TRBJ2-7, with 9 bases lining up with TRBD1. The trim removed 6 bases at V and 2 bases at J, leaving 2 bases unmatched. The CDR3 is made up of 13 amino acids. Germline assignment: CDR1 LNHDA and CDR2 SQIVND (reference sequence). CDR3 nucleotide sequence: TGTGCCAGTAGCCGGACAGGGGCCTACGAGCAGTACTTC. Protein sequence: CASSRTGAYEQYF.

CDR3 coding DNA: TGTGCCAGCTCACCAGCGTCGACCGGGGAGCTGTTTTTT. Translating gives CASSPASTGELFF. This chain joins TRBV18 and TRBJ2-2; D gene ambiguous. The V end was cut by 2 bases, the J end by 5 bases, with 6 bases between. The CDR3 totals 13 residues. The germline V gene has CDR1 KGHSH and CDR2 LQKENI.

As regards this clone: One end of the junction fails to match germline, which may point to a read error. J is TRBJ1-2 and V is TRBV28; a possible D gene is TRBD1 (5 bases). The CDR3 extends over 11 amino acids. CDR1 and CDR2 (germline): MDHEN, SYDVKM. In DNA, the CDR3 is TGTGCCAGCAGCTCACCGGGGGGATTCGCCTTC. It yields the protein CASSSPGGFAF.

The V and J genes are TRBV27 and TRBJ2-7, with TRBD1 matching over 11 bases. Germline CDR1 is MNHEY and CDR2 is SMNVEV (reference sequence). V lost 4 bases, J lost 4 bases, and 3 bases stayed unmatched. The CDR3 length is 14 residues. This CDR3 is CASSSWDRGYEQYF. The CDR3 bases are TGTGCCAGCAGTTCCTGGGACAGGGGGTACGAGCAGTACTTC.

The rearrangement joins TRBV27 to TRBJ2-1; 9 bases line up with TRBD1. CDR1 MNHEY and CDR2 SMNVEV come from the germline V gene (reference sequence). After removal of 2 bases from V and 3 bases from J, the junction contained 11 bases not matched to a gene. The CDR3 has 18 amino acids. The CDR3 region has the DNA TGTGCCAGCAGTTTACGACAGGGGGTGGGCGATTACTACAATGAGCAGTTCTTC. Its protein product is CASSLRQGVGDYYNEQFF.

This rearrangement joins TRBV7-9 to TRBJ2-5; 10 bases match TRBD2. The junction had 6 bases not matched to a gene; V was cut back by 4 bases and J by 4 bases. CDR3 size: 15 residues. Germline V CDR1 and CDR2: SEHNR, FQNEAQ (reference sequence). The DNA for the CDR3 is TGTGCCAGCAGCTCGGGGGCTAGCGGGGGAGAGACCCAGTACTTC. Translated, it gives CASSSGASGGETQYF.

CDR3 DNA: TGTGCCAGCAGCTCACAGGGGGCAGCCGGGGAGCTGTTTTTT. Protein sequence: CASSSQGAAGELFF. This rearrangement joins TRBV11-1 to TRBJ2-2, with 9 bases identical to TRBD1. The germline V gene has CDR1 SGHAT and CDR2 FQDESV (reference sequence). This CDR3 comprises 14 residues. V shed 4 bases and J 6 bases; nucleotides not matched to a gene: 3.

The CDR3 DNA reads as TGTGCCAGCAGCCAAGGTTTTGACAGAGCCTCTGGAAACACCATATATTTT. It yields the protein CASSQGFDRASGNTIYF. The chain has TRBV4-2 and TRBJ1-3; maybe TRBD1 (5 bases). The germline V gene encodes CDR1 LGHNA and CDR2 YNFKEQ. The CDR3 is made up of 17 amino acids. V lost 1 base and J lost 0, with 13 bases in between.

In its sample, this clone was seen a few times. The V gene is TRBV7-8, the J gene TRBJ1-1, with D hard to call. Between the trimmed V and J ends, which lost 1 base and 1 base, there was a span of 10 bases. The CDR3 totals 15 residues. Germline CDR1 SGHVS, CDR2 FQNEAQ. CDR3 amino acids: CASSLVASWNTEAFF. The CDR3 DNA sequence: TGTGCCAGCAGCTTAGTGGCTTCCTGGAACACTGAAGCTTTCTTT.

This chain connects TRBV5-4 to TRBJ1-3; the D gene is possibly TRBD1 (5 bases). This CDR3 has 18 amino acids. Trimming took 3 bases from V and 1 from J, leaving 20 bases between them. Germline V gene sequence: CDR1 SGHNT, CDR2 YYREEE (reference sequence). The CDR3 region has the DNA TGTGCCAGCAGCTATGGGGCGGGGTTCCTCGGTTCTGGAAACACCATATATTTT. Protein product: CASSYGAGFLGSGNTIYF.

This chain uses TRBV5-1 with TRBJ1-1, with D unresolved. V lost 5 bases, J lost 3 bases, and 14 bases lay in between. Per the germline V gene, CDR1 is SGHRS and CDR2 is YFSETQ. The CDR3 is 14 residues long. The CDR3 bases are TGCGCCAGCAGTTTGTTTCAGGTCCACACTGAAGCTTTCTTT. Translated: CASSLFQVHTEAFF.

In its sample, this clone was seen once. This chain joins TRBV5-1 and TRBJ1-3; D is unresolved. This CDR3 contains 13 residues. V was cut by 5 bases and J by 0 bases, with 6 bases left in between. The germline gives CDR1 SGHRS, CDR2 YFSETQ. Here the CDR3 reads CASRPHSGNTIYF. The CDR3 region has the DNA TGCGCCAGCAGGCCACACTCTGGAAACACCATATATTTT. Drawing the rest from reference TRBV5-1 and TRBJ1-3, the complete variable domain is KAGVTQTPRYLIKTRGQQVTLSCSPISGHRSVSWYQQTPGQGLQFLFEYFSETQRNKGNFPGRFSGRQFSNSRSEMNVSTLELGDSALYLCASRPHSGNTIYFGEGSWLTVV.

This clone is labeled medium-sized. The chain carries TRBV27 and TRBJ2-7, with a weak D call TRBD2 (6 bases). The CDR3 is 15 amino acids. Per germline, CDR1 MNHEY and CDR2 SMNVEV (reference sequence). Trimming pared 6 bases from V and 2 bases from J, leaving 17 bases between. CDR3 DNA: TGTGCCAGCAGCCTCACGGGGGTTTGGACCTACGAGCAGTACTTC. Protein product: CASSLTGVWTYEQYF.

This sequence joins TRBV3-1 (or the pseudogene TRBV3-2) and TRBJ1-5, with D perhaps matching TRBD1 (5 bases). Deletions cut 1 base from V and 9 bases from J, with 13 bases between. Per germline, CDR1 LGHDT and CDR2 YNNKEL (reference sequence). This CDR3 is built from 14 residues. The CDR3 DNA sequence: TGTGCCAGCAGCCAAGTATTGCAGGGAGGGCCCCAGCATTTT. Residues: CASSQVLQGGPQHF.

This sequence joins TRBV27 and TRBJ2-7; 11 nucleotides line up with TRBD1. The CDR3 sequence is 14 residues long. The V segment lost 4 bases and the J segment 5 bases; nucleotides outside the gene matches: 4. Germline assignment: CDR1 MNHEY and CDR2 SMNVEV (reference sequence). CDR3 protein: CASSSGTGGHEQYF. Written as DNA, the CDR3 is TGTGCCAGCAGTTCCGGGACAGGGGGTCACGAGCAGTACTTC.

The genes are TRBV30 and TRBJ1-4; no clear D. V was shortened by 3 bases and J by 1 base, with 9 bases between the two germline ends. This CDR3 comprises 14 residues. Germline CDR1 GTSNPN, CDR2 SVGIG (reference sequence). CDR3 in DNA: TGTGCCTGGAGAAGCGGCAGAACTAATGAAAAACTGTTTTTT. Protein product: CAWRSGRTNEKLFF.

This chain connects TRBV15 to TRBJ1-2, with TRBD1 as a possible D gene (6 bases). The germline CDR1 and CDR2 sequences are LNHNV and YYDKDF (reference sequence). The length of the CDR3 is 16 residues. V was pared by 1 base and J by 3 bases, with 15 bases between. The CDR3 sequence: CATSRAKGGSDYGYTF. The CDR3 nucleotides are TGTGCCACCAGCAGAGCAAAGGGGGGGTCAGACTATGGCTACACCTTC. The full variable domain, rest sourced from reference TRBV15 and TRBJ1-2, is DAMVIQNPRYQVTQFGKPVTLSCSQTLNHNVMYWYQQKSSQAPKLLFHYYDKDFNNEADTPDNFQSRRPNTSFCFLDIRSPGLGDTAMYLCATSRAKGGSDYGYTFGSGTRLTVV.

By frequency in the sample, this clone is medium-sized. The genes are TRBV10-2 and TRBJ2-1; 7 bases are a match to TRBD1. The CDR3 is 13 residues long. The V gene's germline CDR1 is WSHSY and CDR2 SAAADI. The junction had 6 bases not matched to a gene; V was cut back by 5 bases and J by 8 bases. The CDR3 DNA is TGCGCCAGCAGTTTGCAGCAGGGGGATGAGCAGTTCTTC. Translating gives CASSLQQGDEQFF.

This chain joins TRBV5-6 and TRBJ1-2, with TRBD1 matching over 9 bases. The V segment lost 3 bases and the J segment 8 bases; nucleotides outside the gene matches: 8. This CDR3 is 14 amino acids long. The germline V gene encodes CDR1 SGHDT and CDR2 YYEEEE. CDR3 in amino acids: CASSYPGTGSGYTF. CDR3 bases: TGTGCCAGCAGCTATCCCGGGACAGGGAGCGGCTACACCTTC.

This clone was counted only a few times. This CDR3 reads CASSLLGTGRNSPLHF. CDR3 in DNA: TGTGCCAGCAGCTTGCTCGGGACAGGACGTAATTCACCCCTCCACTTT. This chain connects TRBV5-4 to TRBJ1-6, with TRBD1 identical over 8 bases. The length of the CDR3 is 16 residues. CDR1 is SGHNT and CDR2 is YYREEE in the germline V gene (reference sequence). Germline trimming cut 1 base from V and 6 bases from J; bases unmatched to any gene: 6. The variable domain in full, completed from reference TRBV5-4 and TRBJ1-6, reads ETGVTQSPTHLIKTRGQQVTLRCSSQSGHNTVSWYQQALGQGPQFIFQYYREEENGRGNFPPRFSGLQFPNYSSELNVNALELDDSALYLCASSLLGTGRNSPLHFGNGTRLTVT.

This chain's CDR3 is CASSLGGRVEAFF. CDR3 nucleotide sequence: TGTGCCAGCAGCTTAGGGGGCCGGGTCGAGGCTTTCTTT. The chain employs TRBV7-8 and TRBJ1-1, with D tentatively TRBD1 (5 bases). V lost 1 base to trimming and J lost 11 bases, with 14 bases between them. This CDR3 is built from 13 residues. Per the germline V gene, CDR1 is SGHVS and CDR2 is FQNEAQ. Full variable domain (rest looked up from reference TRBV7-8 and TRBJ1-1): GAGVSQSPRYKVAKRGQDVALRCDPISGHVSLFWYQQALGQGPEFLTYFQNEAQLDKSGLPSDRFFAERPEGSVSTLKIQRTQQEDSAVYLCASSLGGRVEAFFGQGTRLTVV.

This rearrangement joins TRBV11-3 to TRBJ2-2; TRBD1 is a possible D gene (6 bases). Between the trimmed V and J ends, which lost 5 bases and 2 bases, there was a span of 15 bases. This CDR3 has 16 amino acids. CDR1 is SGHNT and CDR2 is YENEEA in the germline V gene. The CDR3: CASSPGQLGNTGELFF. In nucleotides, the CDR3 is TGTGCCAGCAGCCCCGGACAGTTGGGCAACACCGGGGAGCTGTTTTTT.

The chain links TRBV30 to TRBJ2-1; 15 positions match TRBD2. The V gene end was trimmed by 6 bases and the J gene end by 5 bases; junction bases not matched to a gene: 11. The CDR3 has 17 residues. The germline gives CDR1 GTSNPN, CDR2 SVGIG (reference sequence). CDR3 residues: CACKPRTSGGDDNEQFF. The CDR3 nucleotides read TGTGCCTGCAAGCCTAGGACTAGCGGGGGGGATGACAATGAGCAGTTCTTC.